The sequence of this TCR beta chain was determined in a study of tumor-infiltrating lymphocytes in localized non-small cell lung cancer. Study-wide findings and caveats: Each assay used a separate piece of the same tissue. Compared with uninvolved lung, tumors showed higher T cell infiltration by TCRbeta sequencing. Tumor T-cell fraction from TCR sequencing was not associated with recurrence-free survival (p = 0.61).

Produced via immunoSEQ multiplex PCR; TCRdb's table is partial and in-frame only. Of fewer than 12,000 clones listed, 50% to 70% are singletons. The CDR3 covers 14 residues. The V gene's germline CDR1 is SGHNT and CDR2 YENEEA. This clone was picked up a small number of times. The antigen is not known. The junction departs from germline at one end; a sequencing error may be responsible. The clonotype was recovered from a human donor with non-small cell lung cancer. Sequenced material: lung tumor tissue. The gene calls are TRBV11-3 and TRBJ2-1; D might be TRBD1 or TRBD2, each matching 5 bases. The CDR3 DNA reads as TGTGCCAGCAGCCTAGAGGGGTACCACAATGAGCAGTTCTTC. Residues: CASSLEGYHNEQFF. Together with reference TRBV11-3 and TRBJ2-1, the CDR3 gives the full variable domain: EAGVVQSPRYKIIEKKQPVAFWCNPISGHNTLYWYLQNLGQGPELLIRYENEEAVDDSQLPKDRFSAERLKGVDSTLKIQPAELGDSAVYLCASSLEGYHNEQFFGPGTRLTVL.